This T cell receptor beta chain came from a study of graft-versus-host responses after intestinal transplantation (dated by TCRdb to the early 2020s). Background on the whole study: The transplants that recipients received were multivisceral, liver-intestinal, or isolated intestinal. Anti-thymocyte globulin induction was given to all recipients, followed by maintenance tacrolimus and steroids for two to three years. Rather than going through the commercial service, samples from three later patients were sequenced in-house on an Illumina MiSeq and processed with MiXCR. A peak of at least 4% donor T cells among recipient peripheral blood mononuclear cells was the definition used for donor T cell macrochimerism. The cohort enrolled 24 intestinal transplant recipients, one of whom was a retransplant, and a few patients without pretransplant specimens were excluded. Alloreactive clones were identified by sequencing pre-transplant mixed lymphocyte reaction products and comparing them with unstimulated pre-transplant donor and recipient T cells. After intestinal transplantation, graft-versus-host and host-versus-graft alloreactive T cell clones were followed in the graft, circulation and bone marrow using bulk TCR-beta CDR3 sequencing. The investigation overall reported the following: GvH clones were detected in recipient bone marrow, and some appeared earlier in ileal mucosa or blood, consistent with an intestinal mucosal origin. High GvH to HvG T cell clonal ratios were observed in the allografts of patients with donor T cell macrochimerism. The relatively low number and heterogeneity of intestinal transplant patients limited the conclusions. Early after transplant, peak levels of circulating GvH clones were found to be associated with declines in HvG clones.

CDR1 and CDR2, per the germline V gene, are SNHLY and FYNNEI. The cysteine opens and the phenylalanine closes a CDR3 of 15 amino acids. CDR3 DNA only is kept here, 45 bases in frame from base 1. For this chain, trimming is 6 bases at the V end and 2 bases at the J end, and the number of junction bases without a gene match is 4. This specimen's time point label, interpreted: cells obtained before transplantation from donor or recipient. CD3+CD4+ and CD3+CD8+ populations were FACS-sorted from unstimulated pre-transplant donor and recipient cells taken from spleen or lymph nodes. The library was obtained by the immunoSEQ multiplex PCR assay. In most patients, genomic DNA was isolated using the Qiagen DNeasy Blood and Tissue Kit and sent frozen to Adaptive Biotechnologies for TCR sequencing. For most patients, high-throughput TCR-beta CDR3 sequencing of genomic DNA was performed by Adaptive Biotechnologies. Per the authors' processing: TCR sequencing data were retrieved from Adaptive's ImmunoSEQ software for some 17 patients, whereas a few other patients were processed with MiXCR and VDJtools. CD4 versus CD8 sorting errors were corrected by removing sequences found in both subsets at a frequency ratio below 5:1. CDR3 nucleotide sequences shared between donor and recipient were removed because the origin of such sequences could not be assigned. Alloreactive clones required at least 2-fold expansion over unstimulated cells and minimum CFSE-low frequency of 0.002% (template counts) or 0.001% (read counts). A clone was considered mappable if detected in the sequenced pre-transplant spleen, lymph node, or MLR CFSE-low populations of the donor or recipient. Cumulative frequency of alloreactive clones was calculated as a percentage of all sequences weighted by copy number. Not all clones reach the TCRdb copy of this immuneACCESS table, which keeps in-frame sequences only. Checked studies attribute under half of the gap to unresolved V genes and leave the rest unexplained. Clone size and V and J calls were adopted from that table, with D and trimming inferred from the DNA. Within this sample are approximately 100,000 clones, with about 90% of them counted one time only. The top ten constitute 0.9% of the sample.

Note on this clone: This receptor's antigen is unknown. Base quality data are lacking; no much larger clone is found one base away.

This clonotype originated in a human donor who received an intestinal transplant. In this chain, TRBV2 is recombined with TRBJ2-1, with 10 bases matching TRBD2. The specimen comprised unstimulated CD4+ T cells sorted from spleen or lymph node cells, sampled before intestinal transplant. For the CDR3, the sequence is CASRPLAGAYNEQFF. The DNA reads TGTGCCAGCAGACCTCTAGCGGGGGCCTACAATGAGCAGTTCTTC.